This T cell receptor (beta chain) is drawn from a study of CD8 T cells in Susac syndrome. Study-wide findings and caveats: That the number of individuals in its TCR sequencing and HLA analysis was relatively small was acknowledged by the study.

Germline loops: CDR1 SGDLS, CDR2 YYNGEE. Trimming removed 5 bases at V and 8 bases at J, with 17 bases between. CDR3 length equals 15 residues. The CD8+ and CD4+ T cells were negatively isolated, with the TEMRA cells enriched by FACS. An amount of RNA that ranged from about 0.45 to 1 ug was reverse transcribed with random hexamers. TCRdb re-called the immunoSEQ multiplex PCR reads through MiXCR, storing one row per CDR3 protein. The sample holds about 200,000 distinct CDR3 sequences, 85% to 95% seen once. Worth noting for this clonotype: No antigen is known for it.

This receptor was obtained from a human donor in good health. The sequencing sample was made of CD4+ T cells from PBMCs. This sequence joins TRBV9 and TRBJ1-6; no clear D. The CDR3: CASRDGKRLDSPLHF. The CDR3 DNA reads TGTGCCAGCAGAGATGGGAAAAGGTTGGATTCACCCCTCCACTTT.